The rows below give T cell receptor beta chains drawn from one sample of a study of CD4 T cells in relation to SARS-CoV-2 and coronaviruses. The repertoire was sequenced with immunoSEQ multiplex PCR; TCRdb's copy has only in-frame clones and lacks some. The sample lists around 16,000 clones; roughly 71% were seen once. These receptors' targets are unknown. Sequencing used CD4+ T cells from PBMCs, cultured in vitro. The receptors come from a human donor in good health. CDR3s include the opening cysteine and the closing phenylalanine or tryptophan. Each record gives: J gene, clone size, V gene, D gene, CDR3 DNA, CDR3 protein. A D gene is named only where the DNA matches it firmly. Size tells how often a clone was seen (once, few, many) or the class of an expanded clone, and some rows leave it out.

TRBJ1-1	few	TRBV2	TRBD1	TGTGCCAGCAGGGGGACAGGGGAGAACACTGAAGCTTTCTTT	CASRGTGENTEAFF
TRBJ1-1	-	TRBV9	TRBD1	TGTGCCAGCAGCGTGGGACAGATACGGAACACTGAAGCTTTCTTT	CASSVGQIRNTEAFF
TRBJ1-1	-	TRBV4-1	TRBD1	TGCGCCAGCAGCCAAGCAGGGGGTAGGACTGAAGCTTTCTTT	CASSQAGGRTEAFF
TRBJ1-6	-	TRBV9	-	TGTGCCAGCAGCGTAGGGGAGGGCTCCTATAATTCACCCCTCCACTTT	CASSVGEGSYNSPLHF
TRBJ2-5	-	TRBV7-9	-	TGTGCCAGCATCCGATCTGGGCAAGAGACCCAGTACTTC	CASIRSGQETQYF
TRBJ1-1	once	TRBV24-1	TRBD1	TGTGCCACCAGGGGGACAGGGAACACTGAAGCTTTCTTT	CATRGTGNTEAFF
TRBJ1-1	-	TRBV19	-	TGTGCCAGTAAGGAACAGGGCGCCACTGAAGCTTTCTTT	CASKEQGATEAFF
TRBJ2-3	-	TRBV6-4	TRBD2	TGTGCCAGCAGCGCCGGGACTAGCGGGTTCGATACGCAGTATTTT	CASSAGTSGFDTQYF
TRBJ2-3	-	TRBV24-1	TRBD2	TGTGCCACCAGTGGTCTAGCGGGAGATACGCAGTATTTT	CATSGLAGDTQYF
TRBJ2-1	-	TRBV24-1	TRBD2	TGTGCCACCAGTGACAAGGGACTAGCCCATTATGAGCAGTTCTTC	CATSDKGLAHYEQFF
TRBJ1-5	-	TRBV20-1	-	TGCAGGACACGACCGGAGCAGCCCCAGCATTTT	CRTRPEQPQHF
TRBJ1-1	-	TRBV5-1	-	TGCGCCAGCAGCTTGGGCGTAGACACTGAAGCTTTCTTT	CASSLGVDTEAFF
TRBJ2-1	-	TRBV19	TRBD2	TGTGCCAGTAGTAGGCTAGCGGGAGAGAGTACGAGGTTCTTC	CASSRLAGESTRFF
TRBJ2-5	-	TRBV29-1	-	TGCAGCGTGACTAGTCGGGTCGAGACCCAGTACTTC	CSVTSRVETQYF
TRBJ1-5	-	TRBV19	-	TGTGCCAGTAGTAAGCCGCCGGGCAATCAGCCCCAGCATTTT	CASSKPPGNQPQHF
TRBJ2-1	-	TRBV18	TRBD2	TGTGCCAGCTCACCACCCGGCGGGGGGCGCAGGTTCAATGAGCAGTTCTTC	CASSPPGGGRRFNEQFF
TRBJ1-6	-	TRBV2	-	TGTGCCAGCAGTGAAGCCCGACCGTCAAATTCACCCCTCCACTTT	CASSEARPSNSPLHF
TRBJ2-1	-	TRBV2	TRBD2	TGTGCCAGCAGTGAAGACGGGGGACTAGCGGGAGGCAATGAGCAGTTCTTC	CASSEDGGLAGGNEQFF
TRBJ2-1	-	TRBV24-1	-	TGTGCCACCAGTGATGTACAGGGTTCCTGGAACAATGAGCAGTTCTTC	CATSDVQGSWNNEQFF
TRBJ2-2	once	TRBV7-3	-	TGTGCCAGCAGGTCCGGCGGGACCGGGGAGCTGTTTTTT	CASRSGGTGELFF
TRBJ2-7	few	TRBV20-1	-	TGCAGTGCTAGTAGGATCACCTACGAGCAGTACTTC	CSASRITYEQYF
TRBJ2-5	-	TRBV24-1	-	TGTGCCACCAGTGATTTATCCGATGCGACCCAGTACTTC	CATSDLSDATQYF
TRBJ2-1	-	TRBV6-2/TRBV6-3	-	TGTGCCAGCAGTTACTCGGCCCCGGTCGGGATATACAATGAGCAGTTCTTC	CASSYSAPVGIYNEQFF
TRBJ1-4	-	TRBV5-1	TRBD1	TGCGCCAGCAGATATGGGACAGGGGTAAATAGTGAAAAACTGTTTTTT	CASRYGTGVNSEKLFF
TRBJ2-4	-	TRBV10-3	-	TGTGCCATCAGTGAGTTAACCAGGCTTGGTGGGTCCAAAAACATTCAGTACTTC	CAISELTRLGGSKNIQYF
TRBJ1-2	-	TRBV10-3	-	TGTGCCATCAGTGGGACCGGGTCAAACTATGGCTACACCTTC	CAISGTGSNYGYTF
TRBJ1-4	-	TRBV29-1	TRBD1	TGCAGCGTTGAATCCGGGACAGGCGCTGAAAAACTGTTTTTT	CSVESGTGAEKLFF
TRBJ1-6	-	TRBV10-3	-	TGTGCCATCAGTGAGTTACGCGTGGGGGTTAATTCACCCCTCCACTTT	CAISELRVGVNSPLHF
TRBJ1-1	-	TRBV10-3	-	TGTGCCTCCAGACGGGAGAACACTGAAGCTTTCTTT	CASRRENTEAFF
TRBJ1-2	few	TRBV5-1	TRBD1	TGCGCCAGCAGCTTCGGCCCGGGACAGGGATATGGCTACACCTTC	CASSFGPGQGYGYTF
TRBJ2-5	-	TRBV5-1	-	TGCGCCAGCAGCTTTTTCTCGCTGACAGTAGAGACCCAGTACTTC	CASSFFSLTVETQYF
TRBJ2-1	-	TRBV15	-	TGTGCCACCAGCAGGAGGGTGGAGGGGGACGGGAGTAATGAGCAGTTCTTC	CATSRRVEGDGSNEQFF
TRBJ1-3	-	TRBV6-5	TRBD1	TGTGCCAGCAGTACAGGGGGATTCTCTGGAAACACCATATATTTT	CASSTGGFSGNTIYF
TRBJ1-2	hyperexpanded	TRBV9	TRBD1	TGTGCCAGCAGCGCCCTCGGGACAGGGAACTATGGCTACACCTTC	CASSALGTGNYGYTF
TRBJ2-7	few	TRBV19	TRBD2	TGTGCCACAAGGACTAGCGGGTCTCCCTACGAGCAGTACTTC	CATRTSGSPYEQYF
TRBJ2-5	-	TRBV6-1	TRBD1	TGTGCCAGCAGTGACCAGGGACAGGGGCGGGGAGAGACCCAGTACTTC	CASSDQGQGRGETQYF
TRBJ2-7	-	TRBV18	-	TGTGCCAGCTCACCGACGGAGTCCTACGAGCAGTACTTC	CASSPTESYEQYF
TRBJ1-1	-	TRBV5-1	-	TGCGCCAGCAGCGACACGGGGGGTACCACTGAAGCTTTCTTT	CASSDTGGTTEAFF
TRBJ1-1	few	TRBV15	-	TGTGCCACCAGCGTGAACACTGAAGCTTTCTTT	CATSVNTEAFF
TRBJ2-1	-	TRBV5-1	TRBD2	TGCGCCAGCAGCTTGGGCATGGTTAGCGGGAGGCTATACAATGAGCAGTTCTTC	CASSLGMVSGRLYNEQFF
TRBJ2-1	once	TRBV11-1	-	TGTGCCAGCAGCTTAGGTCAGCTAATAATGGAGCAGTTCTTC	CASSLGQLIMEQFF
TRBJ2-6	few	TRBV2	-	TGTGCCAGCAGTGTATTAGGGGGGGCCAACGTCCTGACTTTC	CASSVLGGANVLTF
TRBJ2-1	-	TRBV10-2	-	TGCGCCAGCAGTGTACAGGGAGAGGCCGATGAGCAGTTCTTC	CASSVQGEADEQFF
TRBJ2-1	few	TRBV7-8	TRBD2	TGTGCCAGCAGCTTAGCTAGCGGGGCTAGCGGGAGACTGGTTGAGTTCTTC	CASSLASGASGRLVEFF
TRBJ2-3	-	TRBV25-1	-	TGTGCCAGCACCTCCAAAGACGGGAATACAGATACGCAGTATTTT	CASTSKDGNTDTQYF
TRBJ2-7	-	TRBV12-5	-	TGTGCTAGTGCCTGGGGCTCCTACGAGCAGTACTTC	CASAWGSYEQYF
TRBJ2-7	-	TRBV6-5	-	TGTGCCAGCAGTCTGAGGGACGGCTACGAGCAGTACTTC	CASSLRDGYEQYF
TRBJ1-6	-	TRBV28	-	TGTGCCAGCAGTTTACGGGTGCAGAGTTCACCCCTCCACTTT	CASSLRVQSSPLHF
TRBJ1-2	-	TRBV3-1/TRBV3-2	-	TGTGCCAGCAGCCAAGGGCCTCCCGGACTGCAGGGCTATGGCTACACCTTC	CASSQGPPGLQGYGYTF
TRBJ2-2	-	TRBV15	-	TGTGCCACCAGCAGATCAAATAGGGGTACCGGGGAGCTGTTTTTT	CATSRSNRGTGELFF
TRBJ2-7	-	TRBV11-1	-	TGTGCCAGCAGCTTTAAGGGCTACGAGCAGTACTTC	CASSFKGYEQYF
TRBJ2-1	-	TRBV20-1	-	TGCAGTGCTAGTCTTTCGGGACCAAACAATGAGCAGTTCTTC	CSASLSGPNNEQFF
TRBJ2-1	-	TRBV24-1	TRBD2	TGTGCCACCAGTGATACCGCTAGCGGGACTTACAATGAGCAGTTCTTC	CATSDTASGTYNEQFF
TRBJ2-5	once	TRBV28	TRBD2	TGTGCCAGCAGTTTTGGGGAGGGAGGGCCAAGGACGACCCAGTACTTC	CASSFGEGGPRTTQYF